This TCR beta chain appears in the sequencing data of a study of PD-1 blockade in mismatch repair-deficient tumors. Looking at the study overall: Enrolled 2013-2016, patients had progressing, pretreated mismatch repair-deficient cancers of 12 to 13 types. Study-wide points: After pembrolizumab, tumor-resident clones rose rapidly, then generally contracted before radiologic responses.

The protocol was immunoSEQ multiplex PCR, while the TCRdb copy is restricted to in-frame clones and leaves out a portion. The sample holds 45,000 to 55,000 clones, roughly 80% seen once. Every patient had mismatch repair deficiency by PCR or immunohistochemistry. The CDR3 has 15 amino acids, counting both end residues. About this clone itself: What it binds is unknown. The DNA is left out, because the CDR3 cannot be placed on it with certainty; the CDR3 is given as TCRdb lists it.

This specimen consisted of peripheral blood, obtained less than 21 weeks after starting pembrolizumab. The sequence came from an adult with mismatch repair-deficient cancer. The rearrangement uses TRBV12-2 and TRBJ1-2. TRBV12-2 is listed as a pseudogene. The CDR3 sequence is CASSWGPGSHYGYTF.